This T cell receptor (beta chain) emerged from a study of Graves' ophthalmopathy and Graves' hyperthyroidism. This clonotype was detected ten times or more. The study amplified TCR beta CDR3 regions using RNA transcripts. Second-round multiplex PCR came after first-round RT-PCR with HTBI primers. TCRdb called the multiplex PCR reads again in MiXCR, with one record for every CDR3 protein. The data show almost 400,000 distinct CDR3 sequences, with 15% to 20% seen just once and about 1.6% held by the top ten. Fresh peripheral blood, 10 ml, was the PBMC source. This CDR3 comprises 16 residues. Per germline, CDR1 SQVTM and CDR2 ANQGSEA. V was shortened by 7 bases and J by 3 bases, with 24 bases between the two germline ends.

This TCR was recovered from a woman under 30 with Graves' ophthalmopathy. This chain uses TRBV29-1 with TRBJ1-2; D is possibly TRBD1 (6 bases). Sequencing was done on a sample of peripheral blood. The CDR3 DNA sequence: TGCAGCGCCGGCCCTAGGGGGGTTCAAGGGGACTATGGCTACACCTTC. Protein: CSAGPRGVQGDYGYTF.